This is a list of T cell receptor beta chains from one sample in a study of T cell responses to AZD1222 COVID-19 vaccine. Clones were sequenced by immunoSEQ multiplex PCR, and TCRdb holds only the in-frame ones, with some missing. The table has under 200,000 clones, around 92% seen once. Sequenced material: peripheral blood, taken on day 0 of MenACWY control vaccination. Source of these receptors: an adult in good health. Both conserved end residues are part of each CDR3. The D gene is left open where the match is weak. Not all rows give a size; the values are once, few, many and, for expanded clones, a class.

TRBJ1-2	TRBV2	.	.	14	TGTGCCAGCAGTGAACCGGGCAGTAACTATGGCTACACCTTC	CASSEPGSNYGYTF
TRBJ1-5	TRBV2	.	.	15	TGTGCCAGCAGTGGGACACGGAATAGCAATCAGCCCCAGCATTTT	CASSGTRNSNQPQHF
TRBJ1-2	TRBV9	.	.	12	TGTGCCAGCAGCGCTGGGAGGGGTGGCTACACCTTC	CASSAGRGGYTF
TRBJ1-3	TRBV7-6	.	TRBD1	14	TGTGCCAGCAGCCCCGGACAGGGCCTAAACACCATATATTTT	CASSPGQGLNTIYF
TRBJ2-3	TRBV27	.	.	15	TGTGCCAGCAGAGGAGGGGGGGCTCGCACAGATACGCAGTATTTT	CASRGGGARTDTQYF
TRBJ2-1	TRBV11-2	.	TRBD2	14	TGTGCCAGCAGCTTAGGCGGGAGCCTCAATGAGCAGTTCTTC	CASSLGGSLNEQFF
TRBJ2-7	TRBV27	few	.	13	TGTGCCAGCAGTTCCGGGAGTTGGTACGAGCAGTACTTC	CASSSGSWYEQYF
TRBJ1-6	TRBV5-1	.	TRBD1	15	TGCGCCAGCAGCTTGGCCGGACAGGGGAGGTCACCCCTCCACTTT	CASSLAGQGRSPLHF
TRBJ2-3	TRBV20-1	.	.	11	TGCAGTGCTAGTCGGGGCGATACGCAGTATTTT	CSASRGDTQYF
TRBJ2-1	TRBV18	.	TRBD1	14	TGTGCCAGCTCCCGGGACAGGCTGACTGATGAGCAGTTCTTC	CASSRDRLTDEQFF
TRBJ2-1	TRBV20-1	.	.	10	TGCAGTGCTTCCCCGGGTCGGGGGTTCTTC	CSASPGRGFF
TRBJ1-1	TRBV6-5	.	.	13	TGTGCCAGCAGTTTAGGCGTGAGCACTGAAGCTTTCTTT	CASSLGVSTEAFF
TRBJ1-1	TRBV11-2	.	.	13	TGTGCCAGCAGCCCAGGACAGTACACTGAAGCTTTCTTT	CASSPGQYTEAFF
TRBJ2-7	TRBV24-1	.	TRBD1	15	TGTGCCACCAGTCTTGGACAGGGCCTCTCCTACGAGCAGTACTTC	CATSLGQGLSYEQYF
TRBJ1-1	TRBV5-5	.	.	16	TGTGCCAGCAGCTTGGCCTGGGACGGGAGAGGAACTGAAGCTTTCTTT	CASSLAWDGRGTEAFF
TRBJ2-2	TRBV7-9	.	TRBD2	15	TGTGCCAGCAGCTTAATAGCGGGGGACACCGGGGAGCTGTTTTTT	CASSLIAGDTGELFF
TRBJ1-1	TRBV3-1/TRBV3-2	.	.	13	TGTGCCAGCAGCCAAGAGGCGGGGCGTCAAGCTTTCTTT	CASSQEAGRQAFF